The entry that follows covers one T cell receptor (beta chain) sequence. This clonotype was counted at least ten times. Per-base qualities were not stored, and no clone one base away is much larger. Library preparation employed 5' RACE. Before sequencing, TCRbeta libraries were pooled in proportion to the sorted cell numbers of each library. Total RNA was extracted from the sorted cells with RNAzol RT, and cDNA was synthesized using an oligo(dT) primer and a template-switching oligo. The TCRbeta V-CDR3-J region was amplified by PCR between a SMARTer oligo primer and a TCRbeta constant-region primer using Kapa HiFi. A second PCR attached Illumina adaptors and sample-specific index barcodes, followed by HighPrep bead cleanup and Bioanalyzer confirmation of a band of roughly 650 bp. Libraries were sequenced on an Illumina MiSeq with 2x151 bp paired-end reads. The source study handled its data this way. An in-house Java program demultiplexed the reads, and MiXCR assigned TCRbeta annotations and counted clonotypes. Repertoire overlap was measured with Morisita-Horn indices from the R package vegan, along with UPGMA clustering and Circos plots of recurring clonotypes. Shannon diversity and richness were normalized to the highest possible value given the input cell numbers, yielding values from 0 to 1. CDR3beta sequences were aligned with MUSCLE, distances were computed with SeqinR, and multidimensional scaling was plotted in R. TCRdb reprocessing: public reads trimmed at Q25 with fastp, clones called with MiXCR, in-frame beta chains kept. For every CDR3 protein sequence, its rows merge into one entry that carries the most common genes and DNA. In this record, the V and J calls reflect TCRdb's handling and not the investigators' own analysis. This sample gives around 410 distinct CDR3 sequences in total; 0.73% of them show up just once. The leading ten clones occupy under 40% of the sample.

The CDR3 runs 19 residues from the cysteine to the phenylalanine. Of all the DNA, just the CDR3 is kept, 57 bases in frame from base 1. The junction shows trimming of 0 bases on V and 1 base on J, and the gene matches do not reach 10 bases of it. After labeling with CellTrace CFSE, PBMCs were cultured for 6 days in RPMI containing roughly 8% human serum along with peptide pools, each at about 0.97 ug/mL. Unfixed proliferating CD4 T cells were sorted on a BD FACSAria as live CD56-CD19-CD16-CD3+CD4+ CFSE-low cells. The enrolled adults were healthy, and microneutralization screening showed them to be seronegative for ZIKV, JEV, YFV, DENV and WNV. The samples were taken from a phase 1, double-blinded, randomized, placebo-controlled trial testing an alum-adjuvanted Zika purified-inactivated virus (ZPIV) vaccine. Peripheral blood mononuclear cells were isolated by standard procedure and were kept frozen in liquid nitrogen until use.

This specimen belongs to a study of Japanese encephalitis immunity and Zika vaccine responses (dated by TCRdb to 2020 to 2023). Looking at the study overall: Three 5.0 ug doses of alum-adjuvanted ZPIV were administered to included participants at weeks 0, 4 and 28. Two to three months ahead of the first ZPIV dose, roughly twelve participants were given JEV vaccine (IXIARO) as a two-dose regimen with the doses 28 days apart. Before ZPIV, around twelve participants were given one dose of YFV vaccine (YF-VAX), while roughly nine participants were flavivirus-naive. Six or seven representative participants from each pre-vaccination group were selected for TCR sequencing, using samples from week 0 (after pre-vaccination and before ZPIV) and week 52. In addition, the TCR repertoires of a few flavivirus-naive individuals were analyzed at weeks 2, 6 and 52 after ZPIV vaccination began. For stimulations, either ZIKV structural-protein peptide pools divided into flavivirus-conserved and non-conserved sets or JEV or YFV peptides matching the pre-vaccination were used. ZIKV peptides were 15-mers overlapping by 11 residues, selected for NetMHCpan/NetMHCII-predicted epitopes with affinity below 50 nM. The study examined whether earlier vaccination against Japanese encephalitis virus (JEV) or yellow fever virus (YFV) influenced CD4 T cell responses to the Zika vaccine.

The research as a whole found: Higher repertoire similarity across time-points and stimulations was observed in JEV-pre-vaccinated donors than in YFV-pre-vaccinated donors, indicating that more clonotypes were common to ZIKV and JEV stimulation. After ZPIV, repertoire richness of CD4 T cells responding to conserved ZIKV epitopes significantly decreased in JEV-pre-vaccinated donors. Only a few individuals showed CD8 T cell responses to ZIKV peptide pools, and those responses were very low in magnitude. Sample size limitations prevented peptide-pool deconvolution, so the individual peptides driving cross-reactive responses were not identified. Only a subset of trial participants with three doses and adequate samples was analyzed, not the entire vaccinated cohort. Samples were clustered by participant, with no similarity observed between individuals, suggesting that no public TCRs were detected.

This chain joins TRBV12-3 or TRBV12-4 to TRBJ2-1; 9 central bases correspond to TRBD1. The material sequenced was antigen-activated CD4+ T cells from blood, cultured, taken during a Zika inactivated vaccine study. The source of this sequence is an adult woman who received an inactivated Zika virus vaccine. The CDR3 loop reads CASSLALRVGQGSYNEQFF. The sequenced DNA is TGTGCCAGCAGTTTAGCGCTAAGAGTCGGACAGGGGTCCTACAATGAGCAGTTCTTC.